Shown below are 24 T cell receptor beta chains from a single sample sequenced in a study of blood T cell repertoires in COVID-19. Generated by immunoSEQ multiplex PCR, the TCRdb table keeps only in-frame clones and is missing some. The sample lists 150,000 or so clones; roughly 86% were seen once. Sequencing input: peripheral blood. All receptors come from a human donor in a cohort sampled during active COVID-19.

V and J are TRBV28 and TRBJ2-5; 11 positions match TRBD2. After removal of 5 bases from V and 1 base from J, the junction contained 9 bases not matched to a gene. CDR3 length: 17 residues. Germline CDR1 reads MDHEN; CDR2 reads SYDVKM. DNA for the CDR3: TGTGCCAGCAGTCCCCAACGACTAGCGGGGCTCCAAGAGACCCAGTACTTC. Protein sequence: CASSPQRLAGLQETQYF.

The chain links TRBV27 to TRBJ1-1; TRBD1 might be the D (6 bases). The CDR3 loop spans 14 amino acids. V shed 2 bases and J shed 4 bases, with 11 bases lying between them. Germline CDR1 and CDR2: MNHEY and SMNVEV (reference sequence). The CDR3 DNA is TGTGCCAGCAGTTTACGCAGGGGTATCACTGAAGCTTTCTTT. This gives the protein CASSLRRGITEAFF.

This sequence joins TRBV5-4 and TRBJ1-5; D is unresolved. Trimming stripped 0 bases from V and 5 bases from J, with 9 bases between. This CDR3 spans 14 amino acids. Per germline, CDR1 SGHNT and CDR2 YYREEE (reference sequence). CDR3 DNA sequence: TGTGCCAGCAGCTTGGACCTAGGCGATCAGCCCCAGCATTTT. Protein product: CASSLDLGDQPQHF.

The chain has TRBV27 and TRBJ2-2, with 10 bases fitting TRBD2. Germline values: CDR1 MNHEY, CDR2 SMNVEV (reference sequence). J gave up 5 bases and V 4 bases, and 7 bases lay outside the gene matches. This CDR3 has 16 residues. CDR3 protein: CASSWLAGVGTGELFF. For the CDR3, the DNA is TGTGCCAGCAGTTGGCTAGCGGGAGTAGGGACCGGGGAGCTGTTTTTT.

The chain has TRBV3-1 (or the pseudogene TRBV3-2) and TRBJ2-6; a weak D match, TRBD1 (6 bases). The germline gives CDR1 LGHDT, CDR2 YNNKEL (reference sequence). Trimming removed 3 bases at V and 0 bases at J, with 9 bases between. This CDR3 contains 16 residues. Written as DNA, the CDR3 is TGTGCCAGCAGCCACATAGGGGGCTCTGGGGCCAACGTCCTGACTTTC. As protein: CASSHIGGSGANVLTF.

V gene TRBV6-5 combines with J gene TRBJ2-2; D perhaps matches TRBD2 (5 bases). Germline V gene data show CDR1 as MNHEY and CDR2 as SVGAGI. CDR3 length: 14 amino acids. With 0 bases removed from V and 7 bases from J, the gap between germline ends came to 9 bases. CDR3 DNA: TGTGCCAGCAGTTACTCGTTGGGGAGCGGGGAGCTGTTTTTT. Protein product: CASSYSLGSGELFF.

The chain uses TRBV20-1 and TRBJ1-1, with a possible D match to TRBD1 (6 bases). The CDR3 runs 10 residues. Trimming took off 3 bases at V and 10 bases at J, with 9 bases between the two ends. CDR1 and CDR2 from the germline V gene are DFQATT and SNEGSKA (reference sequence). The CDR3 DNA sequence: TGCAGTGCTAGCAAAGGGGGAGCTTTCTTT. Protein product: CSASKGGAFF.

The chain carries TRBV2 and TRBJ2-5, with TRBD1 identical over 12 bases. Germline CDR1 reads SNHLY; CDR2 reads FYNNEI. The CDR3 totals 15 residues. V dropped 6 bases and J dropped 7; count of bases not matched to a gene: 9. The CDR3 is CASRGQGARSGTQYF. CDR3 nucleotide sequence: TGTGCCAGCAGGGGACAGGGGGCGCGATCGGGGACCCAGTACTTC.

The rearrangement joins TRBV9 to TRBJ2-5, with 7 bases that match TRBD2. Germline-derived CDR1 and CDR2 are SGDLS and YYNGEE. The CDR3 runs 14 residues. Losses at the gene ends were 0 bases for V and 5 bases for J; bases not matched to a gene: 4. The CDR3 here is CASSVAGRFETQYF. CDR3 in DNA: TGTGCCAGCAGCGTAGCCGGGAGGTTTGAGACCCAGTACTTC.

V is TRBV13 and J is TRBJ2-1, with a weak D call TRBD1 (7 bases). The germline V gene encodes CDR1 PRHDT and CDR2 FYEKMQ (reference sequence). The CDR3 contains 16 residues. The germline V and J ends were trimmed by 0 bases and 8 bases, with 17 bases remaining between them. The CDR3 region is CASSLGGGGASYEQFF. CDR3 nucleotides: TGTGCCAGCAGCTTAGGTGGAGGGGGCGCGTCCTATGAGCAGTTCTTC.

The chain has TRBV19 and TRBJ2-5; a possible D gene is TRBD2 (6 bases). Germline V lookup: CDR1 LNHDA, CDR2 SQIVND (reference sequence). The CDR3 spans 15 residues. V gave up 3 bases and J gave up 5 bases, with 16 bases separating them. The CDR3 DNA is TGTGCCAGTAGTATCCCAGGGAGGTTAGTGGAGACCCAGTACTTC. This encodes CASSIPGRLVETQYF. Based on the CDR3 plus reference TRBV19 and TRBJ2-5, the full variable domain is DGGITQSPKYLFRKEGQNVTLSCEQNLNHDAMYWYRQDPGQGLRLIYYSQIVNDFQKGDIAEGYSVSREKKESFPLTVTSAQKNPTAFYLCASSIPGRLVETQYFGPGTRLLVL.

J is TRBJ1-5 and V is TRBV6-5; tentative D call: TRBD1 (6 bases). Trimming took off 5 bases at V and 6 bases at J, with 11 bases between the two ends. This CDR3 region has 13 residues. Per germline, CDR1 MNHEY and CDR2 SVGAGI. In nucleotides, the CDR3 is TGTGCCAGCAGTATTCAGGGGTTTCAGCCCCAGCATTTT. It encodes CASSIQGFQPQHF.

This chain links TRBV6-2 or TRBV6-3 with TRBJ2-5; unclear D gene. The germline V gene has CDR1 MNHEY and CDR2 SVGEGT. There are 13 residues in the CDR3. Between the trimmed V and J ends, which lost 5 bases and 5 bases, there was a span of 12 bases. The CDR3 DNA follows: TGTGCCAGCAGTCACCAGTATTGGGAGACCCAGTACTTC. It specifies CASSHQYWETQYF.

A single count supports this clone. This rearrangement joins TRBV13 to TRBJ1-4; D is undetermined. CDR3 length: 12 residues. Germline assignment: CDR1 PRHDT and CDR2 FYEKMQ (reference sequence). With 3 bases removed from V and 8 bases from J, the gap between germline ends came to 7 bases. Here the CDR3 reads CASSFRREKLFF. CDR3 coding DNA: TGTGCCAGCAGCTTCCGCAGGGAAAAACTGTTTTTT.

The chain recombines TRBV29-1 with TRBJ2-1; D unresolved. Trimming removed 2 bases at V and 6 bases at J, with 8 bases between. The CDR3 loop spans 12 amino acids. Germline V CDR1 and CDR2: SQVTM, ANQGSEA. Here the CDR3 DNA reads TGCAGCGTTGAACCCTCGGGCAATGAGCAGTTCTTC. It encodes CSVEPSGNEQFF.

The chain uses TRBV9 and TRBJ2-1, with 7 bases that match TRBD1. Germline lookup yields CDR1 SGDLS and CDR2 YYNGEE. J was trimmed by 4 bases and V by 4 bases; bases with no gene match: 8. This CDR3 has 15 residues. The CDR3 reads CASSFRTGDYNEQFF. CDR3 in DNA: TGTGCCAGCAGCTTCAGGACAGGAGATTACAATGAGCAGTTCTTC.

The rearrangement joins TRBV14 to TRBJ1-2; D is unresolved. Germline CDR1 is SGHDN and CDR2 is FVKESK. Trimming cost V 4 bases and J 4 bases, with 10 bases left between them. This CDR3 comprises 13 residues. CDR3 nucleotide sequence: TGTGCCAGCAGCCTAACAAGATTCTATGGCTACACCTTC. Translated, it gives CASSLTRFYGYTF.

This chain uses TRBV7-2 with TRBJ1-2; tentative D call: TRBD1 (6 bases). The CDR3 is 16 amino acids. Per germline, CDR1 SGHTA and CDR2 FQGNSA. Trimming left V 1 base short and J 4 bases short, with 16 bases between. In DNA form, the CDR3 reads TGTGCCAGCAGCTTAGTACCCCAACAGGGCTCCTATGGCTACACCTTC. This gives the protein CASSLVPQQGSYGYTF.

The V and J genes are TRBV9 and TRBJ2-3; 7 bases are a match to TRBD2. Germline V gene lookup returns CDR1 SGDLS and CDR2 YYNGEE. Trimming at V came to 0 bases and at J to 5 bases, leaving 6 bases not matched to a gene. The CDR3 contains 15 residues. CDR3 residues: CASSVAGGVEDTQYF. CDR3 DNA: TGTGCCAGCAGCGTAGCTGGGGGGGTTGAAGATACGCAGTATTTT.

The chain combines TRBV10-3 with TRBJ1-5, with TRBD1 matching over 10 bases. The CDR3 consists of 14 residues. Looked up from germline, CDR1 is ENHRY and CDR2 is SYGVKD. Trimming removed 10 bases from V and 6 bases from J; junction bases left unmatched: 9. The CDR3 region has the DNA TGTGCCAGCAATGACAGGGGGCGGATTCAGCCCCAGCATTTT. Residues: CASNDRGRIQPQHF.

The rearrangement uses TRBV6-5 and TRBJ1-6; D possibly corresponds to TRBD1 (6 bases). Trimming stripped 6 bases from V and 10 bases from J, with 10 bases between. The CDR3 loop spans 12 amino acids. CDR1 and CDR2 from the germline V gene are MNHEY and SVGAGI. The CDR3 region is CASSTGRSPLHF. CDR3 DNA: TGTGCCAGCAGCACAGGGCGGTCACCCCTCCACTTT.

V usage is TRBV5-8 and J usage is TRBJ1-5; D is undetermined. The V gene lost 2 bases and the J gene lost 11 bases, with 11 bases spanning the gap. Germline CDR1 and CDR2: SGHTS and YDEGEE. The CDR3 extends over 12 amino acids. The CDR3 DNA sequence: TGTGCCAGCAGCTTAGACTTGGTTTCCCAGCATTTT. Its translation is CASSLDLVSQHF.

The chain joins TRBV3-1 (or the pseudogene TRBV3-2) to TRBJ2-5, with 7 bases fitting TRBD2. The CDR3 runs 17 residues. J lost 4 bases, V lost 4 bases, and 15 bases had no gene match. CDR1 LGHDT and CDR2 YNNKEL come from the germline V gene (reference sequence). The CDR3 here is CASSLSRAAGERETQYF. DNA of the CDR3: TGTGCCAGCAGCCTATCCCGCGCGGCGGGAGAGAGAGAGACCCAGTACTTC.

J is TRBJ1-1 and V is TRBV5-1, with a tentative D call TRBD1 (5 bases). The V gene's germline CDR1 is SGHRS and CDR2 YFSETQ. The CDR3 is 15 amino acids. The V end was cut by 0 bases, the J end by 2 bases, with 11 bases between. The CDR3 nucleotides are TGCGCCAGCAGCTTGGACAGGTCTAGAAACACTGAAGCTTTCTTT. Translation: CASSLDRSRNTEAFF.